The source of this TCR beta chain is a study of early T cells in non-severe SARS-CoV-2 infection. Study overall: Sequencing used unsorted whole-blood bulk RNA, so chains lack pairing.

This clonotype was counted between two and nine times. The germline V gene has CDR1 PRHDT and CDR2 FYEKMQ (reference sequence). The V and J ends lost 3 bases and 6 bases, in that order; junction bases with no gene match: 7. The CDR3 covers 16 residues. Unique molecular identifiers were added to individual cDNA molecules. TCRdb recomputed calls from the 5' RACE reads with MiXCR, one row per CDR3 protein. The data show some 70,000 distinct CDR3 sequences, approximately 12% seen once. The sample comprised whole blood. The gene calls are TRBV13 and TRBJ2-1, with 11 positions matching TRBD2. This TCR derives from an adult who was a healthcare worker with PCR-confirmed SARS-CoV-2 infection or an uninfected control (not recorded which). The DNA for the CDR3 is TGTGCCAGCAGCTTTTTTACTAGCGGGAGACGCAATGAGCAGTTCTTC. As protein: CASSFFTSGRRNEQFF. Drawing the rest from reference TRBV13 and TRBJ2-1, the complete variable domain is AAGVIQSPRHLIKEKRETATLKCYPIPRHDTVYWYQQGPGQDPQFLISFYEKMQSDKGSIPDRFSAQQFSDYHSELNMSSLELGDSALYFCASSFFTSGRRNEQFFGPGTRLTVL.